Sequencing of this TCR beta chain was carried out in a study of CXCR3-negative and CXCR3-positive naive CD8 T cells. Whole-study findings and limits: Similar levels of surface CD5 were seen between naive subsets; TCR strength was inferred from TRB CDR3 properties. Both naive subsets had comparably high diversity; memory CD8+ cells much lower.

The germline V gene encodes CDR1 SGHTA and CDR2 FQGNSA. The CDR3 runs to 14 residues. Concerning this clonotype: The antigen is not known.

Investigators sorted each CD8+ T cell subset in triplicate, taking 300,000 cells each time. The libraries of TRB cDNA were constructed through 5' RACE using UMI labels. TCRdb processed the 5' RACE reads again and assigns one entry to each CDR3 protein, with no DNA. The specimen's table records 100,000 to 150,000 distinct CDR3 sequences. The sequence was collected from a human donor in good health. Some clones in this sample may be carry-over from other donors' samples. The sample consisted of naive CXCR3- CD8+ T cells from blood. Described subset: CD45RO-CCR7+CD27+CD95- naive CD8+ T cells lacking CXCR3 (TNR3-). V and J are TRBV7-2 and TRBJ1-4; the D call from TCRdb, TRBD1, cannot be confirmed without DNA. This chain's CDR3 is CASSLGTGVEKLFF. The full variable domain, completed using reference TRBV7-2 and TRBJ1-4, is GAGVSQSPSNKVTEKGKDVELRCDPISGHTALYWYRQSLGQGLEFLIYFQGNSAPDKSGLPSDRFSAERTGGSVSTLTIQRTQQEDSAVYLCASSLGTGVEKLFFGSGTQLSVL.